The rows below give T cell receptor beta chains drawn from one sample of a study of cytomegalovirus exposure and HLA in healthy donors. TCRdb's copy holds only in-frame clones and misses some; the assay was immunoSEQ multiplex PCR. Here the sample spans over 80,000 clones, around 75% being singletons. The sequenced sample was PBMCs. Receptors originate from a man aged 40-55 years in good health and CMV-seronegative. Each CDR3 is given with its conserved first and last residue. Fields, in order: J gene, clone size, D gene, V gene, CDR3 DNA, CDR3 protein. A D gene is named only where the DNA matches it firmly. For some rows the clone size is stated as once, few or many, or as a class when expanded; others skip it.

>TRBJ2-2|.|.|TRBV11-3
TGTGCCAGCAGCCGGGGTCAAGCTCGAACCGGGGAGCTGTTTTTT
CASSRGQARTGELFF
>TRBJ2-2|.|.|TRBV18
TGTGCCAGCTCACTCGACAGGAACACCGGGGAGCTGTTTTTT
CASSLDRNTGELFF
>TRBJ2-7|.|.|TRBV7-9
TGTGCCAGCAGCTTAGGTCGTGCGAACGAGCAGTACTTC
CASSLGRANEQYF
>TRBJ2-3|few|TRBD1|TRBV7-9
TGTGCCAGCCTACAGGGGGCCGCAGATACGCAGTATTTT
CASLQGAADTQYF
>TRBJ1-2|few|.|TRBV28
TGTGCCAGCAGTGCACGGACAGACGTCTATGGCTACACCTTC
CASSARTDVYGYTF
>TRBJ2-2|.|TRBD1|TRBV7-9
TGTGCCAGCAGCAAGGACAGGGTGAAGACCGGGGAGCTGTTTTTT
CASSKDRVKTGELFF
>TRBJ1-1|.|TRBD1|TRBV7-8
TGTGCCAGCAGCCAAGACAGGGCTGAAGCTTTCTTT
CASSQDRAEAFF
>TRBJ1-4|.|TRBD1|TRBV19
TGTGCCAGTAGTCAGACCGGGACAGTAAATGAAAAACTGTTTTTT
CASSQTGTVNEKLFF
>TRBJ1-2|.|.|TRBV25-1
TGTGCCAGCAGCCCCGCGACAGGCAGGATTCATGGCTACACCTTC
CASSPATGRIHGYTF
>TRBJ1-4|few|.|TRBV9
TGTGCCAGCAGCGTAGGCGGGGCAACTAATGAAAAACTGTTTTTT
CASSVGGATNEKLFF